This T cell receptor beta chain was observed in a study of blood T cell repertoires in COVID-19. Across the whole study: Some COVID-19 samples were acute and others convalescent; all came from the United States, Italy and Spain. Sources were T cells, B-cell-depleted T cells, or PBMCs; the material itself was cDNA or gDNA.

In the original processing: For nucleated cells, counts were estimated from reference gene primer amplification. The repertoire was sequenced with immunoSEQ multiplex PCR; TCRdb's copy has only in-frame clones and lacks some. For V, J and clone size, that table is used; D and trimming come from the DNA. The data hold around 620,000 clones, with around 90% observed a single time. The CDR3 has 13 amino acids. Deletions cut 1 base from V and 7 bases from J, with 6 bases between. The germline V gene encodes CDR1 SGHNT and CDR2 YYREEE (reference sequence). A single count supports this clone. This receptor was identified in a woman aged 18-29 years with acute or convalescent COVID-19. What was sequenced was peripheral blood. The chain has TRBV5-4 and TRBJ1-6; D is undetermined. This CDR3 reads CASSLFLNSPLHF. In nucleotides, the CDR3 is TGTGCCAGCAGCTTGTTTCTGAATTCACCCCTCCACTTT.